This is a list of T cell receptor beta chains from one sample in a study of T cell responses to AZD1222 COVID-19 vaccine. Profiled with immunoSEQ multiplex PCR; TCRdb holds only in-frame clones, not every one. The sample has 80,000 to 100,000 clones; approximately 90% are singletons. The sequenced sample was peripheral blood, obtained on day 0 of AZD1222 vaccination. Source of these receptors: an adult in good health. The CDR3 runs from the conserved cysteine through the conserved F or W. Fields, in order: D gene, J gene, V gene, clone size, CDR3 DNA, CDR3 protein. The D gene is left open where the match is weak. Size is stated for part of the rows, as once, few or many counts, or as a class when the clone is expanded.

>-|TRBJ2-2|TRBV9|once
TGTGCCAGCAGCGGTTCACATAGCAGTTCCGACACCGGGGAGCTGTTTTTT
CASSGSHSSSDTGELFF
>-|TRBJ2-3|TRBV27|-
TGTGCCAGCAGTCTAGAACCGGGACTTTCCTCTCCCCATACGCAGTATTTT
CASSLEPGLSSPHTQYF
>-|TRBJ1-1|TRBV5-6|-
TGTGCCAGCAGCTCGCCAAACCGGAACACTGAAGCTTTCTTT
CASSSPNRNTEAFF
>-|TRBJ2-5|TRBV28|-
TGTGCCAGCAGCCCTCGGGTGGTGGAGACCCAGTACTTC
CASSPRVVETQYF
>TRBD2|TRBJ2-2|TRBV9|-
TGTGCCAGCAGCGCGGGGGGACTCCCACCCGGGGAGCTGTTTTTT
CASSAGGLPPGELFF
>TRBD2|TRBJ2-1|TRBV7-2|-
TGTGCCAGCAGCTTAGTGGGACTAGCGGGGAGTAAAGCCTACAATGAGCAGTTCTTC
CASSLVGLAGSKAYNEQFF
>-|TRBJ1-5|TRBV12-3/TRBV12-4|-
TGTGCCAGCAGTTTAGTGGGCAATCAGCCCCAGCATTTT
CASSLVGNQPQHF
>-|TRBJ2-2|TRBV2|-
TGTGCCAGCTCCCGAGAGCGAGCCGGGGAGCTGTTTTTT
CASSRERAGELFF
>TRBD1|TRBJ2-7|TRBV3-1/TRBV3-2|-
TGTGCCAGCAGCCAAGGCCGACAGGGTGAGCAGTACTTC
CASSQGRQGEQYF
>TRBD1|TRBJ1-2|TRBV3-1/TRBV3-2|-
TGTGCCAGCAGCCTGGGACAGTACGACTATGGCTACACCTTC
CASSLGQYDYGYTF
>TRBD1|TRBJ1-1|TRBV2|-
TGTGCCAGCAGTGAAGGTTGGGCACAGGGGGCTTTCTTT
CASSEGWAQGAFF
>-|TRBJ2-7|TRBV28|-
TGTGCCAGCAGGGGTGGGTTCAGCTCCTACGAGCAGTACTTC
CASRGGFSSYEQYF
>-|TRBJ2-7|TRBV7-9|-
TGTGCCAGCAGCTTAGCCCTCGGACGCGCCTACGAGCAGTACTTC
CASSLALGRAYEQYF
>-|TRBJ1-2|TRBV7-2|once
TGTGCCAGCAGCTTAGAGGCCCAGGGGCGCGACTATGGCTACACCTTC
CASSLEAQGRDYGYTF
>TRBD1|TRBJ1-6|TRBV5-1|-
TGCGCCAGCAGCTCCCAGGGGGACCATAATTCACCCCTCCACTTT
CASSSQGDHNSPLHF
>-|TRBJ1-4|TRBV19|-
TGTGCCAGTAGTGAGACCGCAACTAATGAAAAACTGTTTTTT
CASSETATNEKLFF
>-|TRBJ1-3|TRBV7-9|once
TGTGCCACCGATGACAGGCCCTCTGGAAACACCATATATTTT
CATDDRPSGNTIYF
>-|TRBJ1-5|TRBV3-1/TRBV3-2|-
TGTGCCAGCAGCCAAACCTACGGGAGCCAGGGTTCCAATCAGCCCCAGCATTTT
CASSQTYGSQGSNQPQHF
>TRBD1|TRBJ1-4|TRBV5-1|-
TGCGCCAGCAGCCCCGGGACAGGGGATCGTGAAAAACTGTTTTTT
CASSPGTGDREKLFF
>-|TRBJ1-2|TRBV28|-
TGTGCCACCGACACCAGGGCCAACTATGGCTACACCTTC
CATDTRANYGYTF
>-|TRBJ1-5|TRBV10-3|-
TGTGCCATCAGTGAGTCTTTAGGGGTGGGGTCTAGCAATCAGCCCCAGCATTTT
CAISESLGVGSSNQPQHF